This T cell receptor (beta chain) comes out of a study of T cell repertoires in aging, cancer and after chemotherapy. This clonotype was observed a handful of times. TCR beta rearrangements were amplified from peripheral blood genomic DNA. Trimming removed 8 bases at V and 0 bases at J, with 22 bases between. From germline, CDR1 is SGHTA and CDR2 FQGNSA. CDR3 length equals 18 residues. TRB rearrangements spanning V, D and J were amplified using mixed TRB-A/B primers. TCRdb reprocessed the multiplex PCR reads via MiXCR and lists one record per CDR3 protein. Among some 5,000 distinct CDR3 sequences listed, roughly 75% were seen once.

The chain is built from TRBV7-2 and TRBJ2-2, with D unresolved. The sequenced sample consisted of blood. The TCR comes from a human donor with a solid tumor. CDR3 region: CASEFSAVEIANTGELFF. In DNA, the CDR3 is TGTGCCAGCGAATTTTCGGCCGTGGAGATTGCGAACACCGGGGAGCTGTTTTTT. Together with reference TRBV7-2 and TRBJ2-2, the CDR3 gives the full variable domain: GAGVSQSPSNKVTEKGKDVELRCDPISGHTALYWYRQSLGQGLEFLIYFQGNSAPDKSGLPSDRFSAERTGGSVSTLTIQRTQQEDSAVYLCASEFSAVEIANTGELFFGEGSRLTVL.